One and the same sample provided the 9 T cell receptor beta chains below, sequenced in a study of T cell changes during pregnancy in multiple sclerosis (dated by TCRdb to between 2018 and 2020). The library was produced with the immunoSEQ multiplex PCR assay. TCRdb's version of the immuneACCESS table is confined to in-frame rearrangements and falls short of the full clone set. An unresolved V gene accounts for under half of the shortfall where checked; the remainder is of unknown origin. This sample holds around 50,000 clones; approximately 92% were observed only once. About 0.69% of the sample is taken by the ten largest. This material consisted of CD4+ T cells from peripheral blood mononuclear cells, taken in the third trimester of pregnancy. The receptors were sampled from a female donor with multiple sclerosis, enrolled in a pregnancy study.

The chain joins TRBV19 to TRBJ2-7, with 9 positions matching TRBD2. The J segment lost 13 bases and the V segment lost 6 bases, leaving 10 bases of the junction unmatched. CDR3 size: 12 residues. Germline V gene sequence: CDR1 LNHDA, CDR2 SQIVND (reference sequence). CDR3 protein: CASSPLAGRQYF. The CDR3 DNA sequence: TGTGCCAGTAGCCCTCTAGCGGGAAGGCAATACTTC. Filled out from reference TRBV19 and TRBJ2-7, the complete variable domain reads DGGITQSPKYLFRKEGQNVTLSCEQNLNHDAMYWYRQDPGQGLRLIYYSQIVNDFQKGDIAEGYSVSREKKESFPLTVTSAQKNPTAFYLCASSPLAGRQYFGPGTRLTVT.

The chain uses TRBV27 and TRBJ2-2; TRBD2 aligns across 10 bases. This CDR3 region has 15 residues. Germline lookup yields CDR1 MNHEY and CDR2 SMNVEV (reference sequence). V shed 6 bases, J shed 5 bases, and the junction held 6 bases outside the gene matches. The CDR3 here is CASSSSGRGTGELFF. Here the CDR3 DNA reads TGTGCCAGCAGCTCAAGCGGGAGGGGAACCGGGGAGCTGTTTTTT.

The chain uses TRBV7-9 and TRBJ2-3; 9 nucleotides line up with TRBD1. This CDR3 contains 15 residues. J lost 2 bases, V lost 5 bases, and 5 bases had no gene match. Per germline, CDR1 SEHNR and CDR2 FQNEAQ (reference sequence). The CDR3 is CASSPGTGITDTQYF. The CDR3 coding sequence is TGTGCCAGCAGCCCCGGGACAGGGATCACAGATACGCAGTATTTT.

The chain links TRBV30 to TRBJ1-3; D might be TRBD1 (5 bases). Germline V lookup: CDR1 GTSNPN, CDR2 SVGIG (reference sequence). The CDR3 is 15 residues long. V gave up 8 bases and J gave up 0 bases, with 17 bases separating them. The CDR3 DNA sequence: TGTGCCCTGAAGGGGCCTCAGAGCTCTGGAAACACCATATATTTT. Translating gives CALKGPQSSGNTIYF.

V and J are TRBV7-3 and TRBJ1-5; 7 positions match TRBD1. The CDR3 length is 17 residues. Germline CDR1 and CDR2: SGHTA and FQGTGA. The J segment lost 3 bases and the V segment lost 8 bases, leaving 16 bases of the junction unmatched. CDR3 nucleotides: TGTGCCAGCGAACCTTGCAAAGACAGGGCCTCCAATCAGCCCCAGCATTTT. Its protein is CASEPCKDRASNQPQHF.

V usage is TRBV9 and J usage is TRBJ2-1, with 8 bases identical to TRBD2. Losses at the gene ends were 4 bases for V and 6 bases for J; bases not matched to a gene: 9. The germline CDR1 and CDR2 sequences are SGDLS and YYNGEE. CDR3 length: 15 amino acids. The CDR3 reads CASSLQGLDINEQFF. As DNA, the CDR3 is TGTGCCAGCAGCTTACAGGGACTAGATATCAATGAGCAGTTCTTC.

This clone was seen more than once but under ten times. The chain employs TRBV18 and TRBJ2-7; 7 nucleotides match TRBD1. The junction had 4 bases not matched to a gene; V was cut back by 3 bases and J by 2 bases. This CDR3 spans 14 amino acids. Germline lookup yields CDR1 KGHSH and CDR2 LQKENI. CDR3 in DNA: TGTGCCAGCTCACCCGGACAGGCGCCCTACGAGCAGTACTTC. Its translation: CASSPGQAPYEQYF. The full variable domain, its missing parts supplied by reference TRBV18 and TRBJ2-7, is NAGVMQNPRHLVRRRGQEARLRCSPMKGHSHVYWYRQLPEEGLKFMVYLQKENIIDESGMPKERFSAEFPKEGPSILRIQQVVRGDSAAYFCASSPGQAPYEQYFGPGTRLTVT.

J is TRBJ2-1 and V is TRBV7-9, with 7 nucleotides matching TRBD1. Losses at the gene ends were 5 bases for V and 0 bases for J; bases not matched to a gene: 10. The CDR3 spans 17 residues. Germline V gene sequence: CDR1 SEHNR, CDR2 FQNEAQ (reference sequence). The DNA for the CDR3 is TGTGCCAGCAGCCCATGGACAGGAATTAGCTCCTACAATGAGCAGTTCTTC. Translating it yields CASSPWTGISSYNEQFF.

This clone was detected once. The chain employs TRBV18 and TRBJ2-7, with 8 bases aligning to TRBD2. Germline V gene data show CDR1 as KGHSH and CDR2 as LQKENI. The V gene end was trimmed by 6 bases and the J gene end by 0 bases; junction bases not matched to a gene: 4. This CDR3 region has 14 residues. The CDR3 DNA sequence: TGTGCCAGCTCGCCCCTAGCGGGCTCCTACGAGCAGTACTTC. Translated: CASSPLAGSYEQYF.